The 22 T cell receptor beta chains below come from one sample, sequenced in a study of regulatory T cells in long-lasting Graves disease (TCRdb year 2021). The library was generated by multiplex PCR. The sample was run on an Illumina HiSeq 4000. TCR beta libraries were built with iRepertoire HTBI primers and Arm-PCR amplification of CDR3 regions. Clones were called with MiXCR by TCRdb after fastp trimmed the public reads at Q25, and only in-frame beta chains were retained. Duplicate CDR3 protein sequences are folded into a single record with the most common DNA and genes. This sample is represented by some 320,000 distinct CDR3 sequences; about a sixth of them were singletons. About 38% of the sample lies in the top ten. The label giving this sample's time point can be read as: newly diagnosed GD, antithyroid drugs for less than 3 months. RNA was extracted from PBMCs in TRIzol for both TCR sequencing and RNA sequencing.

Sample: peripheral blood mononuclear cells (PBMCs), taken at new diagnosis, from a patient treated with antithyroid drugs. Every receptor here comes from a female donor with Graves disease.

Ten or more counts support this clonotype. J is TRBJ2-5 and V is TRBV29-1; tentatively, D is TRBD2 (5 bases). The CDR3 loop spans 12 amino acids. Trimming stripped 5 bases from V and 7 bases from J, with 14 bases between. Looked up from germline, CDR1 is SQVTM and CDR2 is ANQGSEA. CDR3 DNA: TGCAGCGTTCGAGAGGGCCGGGGGACCCAGTACTTC. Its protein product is CSVREGRGTQYF.

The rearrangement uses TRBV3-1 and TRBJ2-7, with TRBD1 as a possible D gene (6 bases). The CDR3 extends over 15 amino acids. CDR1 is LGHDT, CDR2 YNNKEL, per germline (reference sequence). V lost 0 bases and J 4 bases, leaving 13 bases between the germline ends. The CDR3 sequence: CASSQDPAGAYEQYF. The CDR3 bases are TGTGCCAGCAGCCAAGACCCCGCAGGGGCGTACGAGCAGTACTTC.

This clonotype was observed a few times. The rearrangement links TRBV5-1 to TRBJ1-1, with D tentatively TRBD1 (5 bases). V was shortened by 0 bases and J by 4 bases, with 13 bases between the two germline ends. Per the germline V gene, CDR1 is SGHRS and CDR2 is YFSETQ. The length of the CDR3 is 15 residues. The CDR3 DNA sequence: TGCGCCAGCAGCTTGGATGGAGGGGTAAGCACTGAAGCTTTCTTT. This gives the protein CASSLDGGVSTEAFF.

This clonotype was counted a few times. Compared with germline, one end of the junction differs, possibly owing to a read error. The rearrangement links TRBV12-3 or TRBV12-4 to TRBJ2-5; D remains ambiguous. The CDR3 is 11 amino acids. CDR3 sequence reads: CVSSLSETQYF. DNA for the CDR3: TGTGTCAGCAGTTTAAGTGAGACCCAGTACTTC.

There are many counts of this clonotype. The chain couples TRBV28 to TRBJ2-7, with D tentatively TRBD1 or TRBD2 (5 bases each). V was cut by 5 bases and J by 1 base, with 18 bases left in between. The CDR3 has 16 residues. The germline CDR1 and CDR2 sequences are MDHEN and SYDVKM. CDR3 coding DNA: TGTGCCAGCAGTCAGGTGGGGGAAGGAAAATCCTACGAGCAGTACTTC. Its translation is CASSQVGEGKSYEQYF.

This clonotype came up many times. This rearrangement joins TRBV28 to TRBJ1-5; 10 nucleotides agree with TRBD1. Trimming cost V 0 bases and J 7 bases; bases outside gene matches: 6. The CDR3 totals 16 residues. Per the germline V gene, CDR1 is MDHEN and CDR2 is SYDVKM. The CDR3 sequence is CASSLWSGTGAQPQHF. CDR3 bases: TGTGCCAGCAGTTTATGGTCGGGGACAGGGGCCCAGCCCCAGCATTTT.

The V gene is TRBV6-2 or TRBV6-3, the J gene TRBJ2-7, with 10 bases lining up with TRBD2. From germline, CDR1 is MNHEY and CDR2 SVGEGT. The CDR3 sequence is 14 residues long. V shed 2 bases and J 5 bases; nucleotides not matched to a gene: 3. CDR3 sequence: CASSYGTSVNEQYF. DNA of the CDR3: TGTGCCAGCAGTTACGGGACTAGCGTGAACGAGCAGTACTTC.

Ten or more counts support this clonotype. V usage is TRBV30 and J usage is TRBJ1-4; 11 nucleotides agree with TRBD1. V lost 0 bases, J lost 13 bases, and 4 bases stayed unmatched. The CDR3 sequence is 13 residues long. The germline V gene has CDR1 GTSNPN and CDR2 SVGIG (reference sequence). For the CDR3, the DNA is TGTGCCTGGAGTGTAGGGACAGGGGGATTACTGTTTTTT. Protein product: CAWSVGTGGLLFF.

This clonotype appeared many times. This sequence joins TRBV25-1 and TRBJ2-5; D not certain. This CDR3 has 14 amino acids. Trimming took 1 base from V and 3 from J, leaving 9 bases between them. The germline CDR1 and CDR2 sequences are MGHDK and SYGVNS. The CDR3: CASSESPAEETQYF. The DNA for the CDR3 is TGTGCCAGCAGTGAATCACCCGCAGAAGAGACCCAGTACTTC.

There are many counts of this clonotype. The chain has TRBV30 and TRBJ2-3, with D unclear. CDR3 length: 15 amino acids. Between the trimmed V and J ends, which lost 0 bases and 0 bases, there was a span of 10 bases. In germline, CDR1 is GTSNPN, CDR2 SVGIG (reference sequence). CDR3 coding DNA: TGTGCCTGGAGTGTAGGAGCGACCAGCACAGATACGCAGTATTTT. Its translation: CAWSVGATSTDTQYF.

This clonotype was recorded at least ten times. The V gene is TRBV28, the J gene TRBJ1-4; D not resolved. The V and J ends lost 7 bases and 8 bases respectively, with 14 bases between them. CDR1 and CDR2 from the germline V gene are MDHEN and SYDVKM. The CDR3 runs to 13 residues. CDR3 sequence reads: CASKGPAQEKLFF. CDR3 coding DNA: TGTGCCAGCAAGGGCCCGGCCCAGGAAAAACTGTTTTTT.

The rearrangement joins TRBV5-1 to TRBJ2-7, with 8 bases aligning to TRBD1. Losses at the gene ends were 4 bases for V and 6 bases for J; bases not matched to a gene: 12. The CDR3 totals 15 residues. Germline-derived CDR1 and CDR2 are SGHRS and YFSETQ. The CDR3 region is CASSHRQGIVSEQYF. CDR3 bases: TGCGCCAGCAGCCACCGACAGGGGATCGTCTCCGAGCAGTACTTC. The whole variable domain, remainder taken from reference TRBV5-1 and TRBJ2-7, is KAGVTQTPRYLIKTRGQQVTLSCSPISGHRSVSWYQQTPGQGLQFLFEYFSETQRNKGNFPGRFSGRQFSNSRSEMNVSTLELGDSALYLCASSHRQGIVSEQYFGPGTRLTVT.

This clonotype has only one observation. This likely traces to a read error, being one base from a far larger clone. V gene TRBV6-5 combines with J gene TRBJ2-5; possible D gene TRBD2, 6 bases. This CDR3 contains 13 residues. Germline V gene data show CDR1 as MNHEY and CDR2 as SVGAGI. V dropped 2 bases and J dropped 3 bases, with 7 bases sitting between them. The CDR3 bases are TGTGCCAGCAGTTACCCGGGGGAAGAGACCCAGTACTTC. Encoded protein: CASSYPGEETQYF.

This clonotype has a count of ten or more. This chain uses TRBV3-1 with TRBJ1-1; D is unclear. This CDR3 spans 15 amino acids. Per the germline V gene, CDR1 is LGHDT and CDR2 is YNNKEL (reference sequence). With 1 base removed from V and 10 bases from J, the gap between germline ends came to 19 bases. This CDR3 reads CASSQGRGWDEGAFF. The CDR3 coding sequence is TGTGCCAGCAGCCAAGGTCGAGGGTGGGATGAGGGAGCTTTCTTT.

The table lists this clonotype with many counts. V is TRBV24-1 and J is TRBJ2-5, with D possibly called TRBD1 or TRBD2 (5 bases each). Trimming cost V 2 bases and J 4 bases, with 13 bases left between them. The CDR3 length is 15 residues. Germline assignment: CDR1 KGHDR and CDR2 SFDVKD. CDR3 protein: CATSDSGTVGETQYF. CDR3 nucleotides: TGTGCCACCAGTGATTCCGGGACGGTAGGAGAGACCCAGTACTTC.

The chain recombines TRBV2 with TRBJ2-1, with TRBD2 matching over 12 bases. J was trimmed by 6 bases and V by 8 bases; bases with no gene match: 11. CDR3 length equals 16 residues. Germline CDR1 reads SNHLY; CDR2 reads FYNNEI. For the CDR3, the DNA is TGTGCCAGCCGAAGCCCGGGACTAGCGGGTATCAATGAGCAGTTCTTC. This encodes CASRSPGLAGINEQFF.

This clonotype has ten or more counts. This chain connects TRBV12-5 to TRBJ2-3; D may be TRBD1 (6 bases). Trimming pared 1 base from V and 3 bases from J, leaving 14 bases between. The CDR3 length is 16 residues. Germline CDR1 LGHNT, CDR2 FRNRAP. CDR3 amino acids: CASGLGTGLSTDTQYF. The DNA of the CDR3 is TGTGCTAGTGGTTTGGGAACAGGGCTCAGTACAGATACGCAGTATTTT.

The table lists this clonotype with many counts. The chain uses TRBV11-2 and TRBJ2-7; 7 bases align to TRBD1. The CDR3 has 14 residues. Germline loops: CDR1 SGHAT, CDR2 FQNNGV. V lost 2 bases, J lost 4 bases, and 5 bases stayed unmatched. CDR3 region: CASSLRQGVYEQYF. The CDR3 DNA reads TGTGCCAGCAGCTTAAGGCAGGGGGTTTACGAGCAGTACTTC. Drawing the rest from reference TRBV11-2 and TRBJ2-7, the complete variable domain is EAGVAQSPRYKIIEKRQSVAFWCNPISGHATLYWYQQILGQGPKLLIQFQNNGVVDDSQLPKDRFSAERLKGVDSTLKIQPAKLEDSAVYLCASSLRQGVYEQYFGPGTRLTVT.

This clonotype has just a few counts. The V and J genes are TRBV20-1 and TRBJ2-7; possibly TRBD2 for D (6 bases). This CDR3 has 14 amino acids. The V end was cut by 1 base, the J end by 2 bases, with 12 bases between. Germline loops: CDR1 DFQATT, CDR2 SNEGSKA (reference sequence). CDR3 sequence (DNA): TGCAGTGCTAGAGGACTAGGCTATCCCTACGAGCAGTACTTC. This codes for CSARGLGYPYEQYF.

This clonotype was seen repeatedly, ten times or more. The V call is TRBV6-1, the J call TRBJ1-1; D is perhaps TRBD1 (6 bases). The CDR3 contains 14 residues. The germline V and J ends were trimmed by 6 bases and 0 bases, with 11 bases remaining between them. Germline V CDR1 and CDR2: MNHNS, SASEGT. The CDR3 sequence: CASRTQGLNTEAFF. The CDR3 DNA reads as TGTGCCAGCAGGACTCAGGGGTTGAACACTGAAGCTTTCTTT.

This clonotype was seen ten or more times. The CDR3 reads CASRQDPKETQYF. The CDR3 nucleotides read TGTGCCAGCAGACAGGACCCAAAAGAGACCCAGTACTTC. V is TRBV6-1 and J is TRBJ2-5, with D perhaps TRBD1 (5 bases). The CDR3 covers 13 residues. V lost 6 bases and J lost 3, with 11 bases in between. Germline lookup yields CDR1 MNHNS and CDR2 SASEGT.

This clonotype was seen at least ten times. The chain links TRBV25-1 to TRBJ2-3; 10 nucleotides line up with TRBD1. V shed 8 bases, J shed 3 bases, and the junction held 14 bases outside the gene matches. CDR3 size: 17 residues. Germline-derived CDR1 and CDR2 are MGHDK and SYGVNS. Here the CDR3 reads CASRDRDRGLWTDTQYF. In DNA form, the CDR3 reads TGTGCCAGCCGAGACCGCGACAGGGGGCTTTGGACAGATACGCAGTATTTT. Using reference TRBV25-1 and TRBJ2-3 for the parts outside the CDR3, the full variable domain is EADIYQTPRYLVIGTGKKITLECSQTMGHDKMYWYQQDPGMELHLIHYSYGVNSTEKGDLSSESTVSRIRTEHFPLTLESARPSHTSQYLCASRDRDRGLWTDTQYFGPGTRLTVL.